This T cell receptor (beta chain) was captured by sequencing in a study of T cells in Graves' hyperthyroidism and ophthalmopathy (dated by TCRdb to between 2018 and 2021). Study-level background: Peripheral blood was sampled at the time of initial diagnosis, prior to any treatment. A discovery cohort of about 100 patients, about 43 with Graves' ophthalmopathy and more than 55 with stable Graves' hyperthyroidism, was used to find distinguishing TCR V-J signatures. In addition, the study compared T-cell repertoires in thyroid tissue and in blood from a handful of Graves' hyperthyroidism patients. An independent validation cohort of 18 to 20 hyperthyroidism patients and more than 15 patients who later progressed to ophthalmopathy tested prospective prediction of ophthalmopathy. The 100 discovery patients were randomly divided into training and test sets at a 7:3 ratio. After sampling, hyperthyroidism patients received methimazole starting at 30 mg daily, and ophthalmopathy patients received high-dose intravenous methylprednisolone. TCR Vbeta CDR3 sequencing of some 140 peripheral blood samples (43 ophthalmopathy, 75 or so hyperthyroidism and roughly 17 progressor patients) is reported in the paper.

Ophthalmopathy patients had moderately to severely active disease, with a Clinical Activity Score of 3 or more, a NOSPECS grade of 4 or more, and a disease duration of less than 3 months. Patients with uncontrolled infections, other autoimmune diseases, pregnancy or lactation were excluded. Diagnoses were based on clinical symptoms, serum thyroxine and TRAb, thyroid ultrasound and orbital computed tomography. PBMCs were isolated from 7.5 to 10 ml of fresh peripheral blood by Ficoll-Paque density gradient centrifugation. Total RNA was extracted with Trizol reagent, and quality was checked on an Agilent 2100 Bioanalyzer. The paper as a whole reports these results and caveats: Sample size was not statistically predetermined, and investigators were not blinded to group allocation. In validation, the model predicted progression to ophthalmopathy a median of approximately 6.3 months before onset, with 70% to 71% sensitivity and about 72% specificity. A model built on a 13 V-J signature distinguished ophthalmopathy from stable hyperthyroidism, reaching over 85% sensitivity and 81.08% specificity in cross-validation and 80%/75% in testing. Most expanded thyroid clonotypes (frequency above 0.001) were also found in blood, which suggests that blood repertoires may mirror thyroid immune responses.

Reading from cysteine to phenylalanine, the CDR3 counts 13 amino acids. Solely the CDR3 DNA is kept, with 39 bases framed from the first base. For CDR1 and CDR2, the germline V gene lists SNHLY and FYNNEI. V is cut back by 7 bases and J by 4 bases, with 3 bases in the junction unmatched. Points on this clonotype: This receptor's antigen is unknown. Base quality data are lacking; no much larger clone is found one base away.

The TCR beta CDR3 regions were amplified from the RNA transcripts. The TCR CDR3 was subjected to a first round of RT-PCR using the HTBI primer set and the Qiagen OneStep RT-PCR kit. Libraries were constructed in a second round of multiplex PCR, after which size selection and purification were performed. Libraries were sequenced paired-end with 100 bp reads on an Illumina HiSeq2000. The study's own analysis went as follows. Raw data were processed with SOAPnuke, discarding reads with adapters, uncalled bases, mean Phred below 15, or no exact constant-primer or identifier match. High-quality paired reads were merged with COPE v1.2.5, and unique nucleotide sequences were defined as clonotypes. MiTCR v1.1 was used to align the clonotypes against IMGT TRBV, TRBD and TRBJ reference segments. Analysis was restricted to V-J combinations with a frequency above 0.0001, which covered 99.2% of repertoires. A TCS score was defined as the ratio between F50 (clonal expansion) and ExV (chaos), using BLOSUM62-based TCRdist between CDR3 peptides within each V-J. Welch's t-statistics and random forest reduced 450 to 600 V-J features to about 13, which were used in a naive Bayes classifier (R e1071). Using fastp at Q25 and MiXCR, TCRdb reprocessed the public reads and kept productive beta chains. Entries are consolidated by CDR3 protein sequence, retaining the most common genes and DNA. TCRdb's processing, not the authors' own work, is the source of the V and J calls. The sample yields around 690,000 distinct CDR3 sequences; 20% were counted once. The top ten clones comprise under 35% of the sample.

The chain uses TRBV2 and TRBJ2-1, and TRBD2 matches 8 of the central bases. Sequencing was done on a sample of blood. This receptor was identified in a man aged 25 to 40 with Graves' ophthalmopathy. Here the CDR3 is given as CASNGLAYNEQFF. The sequenced DNA: TGTGCCAGCAACGGACTAGCATACAATGAGCAGTTCTTC.